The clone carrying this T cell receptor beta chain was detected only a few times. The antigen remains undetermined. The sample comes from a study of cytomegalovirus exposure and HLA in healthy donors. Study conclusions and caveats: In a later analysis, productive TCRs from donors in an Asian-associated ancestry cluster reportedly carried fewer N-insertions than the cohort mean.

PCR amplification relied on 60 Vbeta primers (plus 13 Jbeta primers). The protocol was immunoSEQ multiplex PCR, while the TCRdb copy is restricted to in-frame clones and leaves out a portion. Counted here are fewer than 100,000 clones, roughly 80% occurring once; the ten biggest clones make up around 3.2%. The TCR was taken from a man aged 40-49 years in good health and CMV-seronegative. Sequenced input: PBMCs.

The CDR3 DNA is TGTGCCTGGAGTGTACGTTCAGGGGAGACCCAGTACTTC. Its translation: CAWSVRSGETQYF. The V call is TRBV30, the J call TRBJ2-5; possibly TRBD1 for D (5 bases). CDR3 length equals 13 residues. CDR1 and CDR2 from the germline V gene are GTSNPN and SVGIG (reference sequence). V was clipped by 0 bases and J by 5 bases, with 10 bases between them.